This T cell receptor (beta chain) is drawn from a study of T cell repertoires in cytomegalovirus infection. Study context: Indications came from public TCR beta signatures; they pointed to CMV infection and to a matching HLA type.

TCRdb recomputed calls from the reads with MiXCR, one row per CDR3 protein. The data show around 740,000 distinct CDR3 sequences, with roughly a third seen just once and around 3% held by the top ten. Study outcomes and limitations: There were HLA-C-restricted CMV-specific TCR beta clonotypes dominating the ex vivo response. CMV carriers with the relevant HLA were identified by cumulative public TCR beta family frequency.

Germline CDR1 and CDR2: LGHNA and YNFKEQ. There are 15 residues in the CDR3. V dropped 8 bases and J dropped 2 bases, with 17 bases sitting between them. As concerns this clonotype: Its antigen remains unknown.

The sequencing sample was made of PBMCs. The V call is TRBV4-2, the J call TRBJ2-3; perhaps TRBD2 as D (6 bases). The source of this sequence is a human donor in good health (CMV status not recorded). Some clones in this sample may be carry-over from other donors' samples. CDR3 in DNA: TGTGCCAGCCGCCGGACTACAGGCGACACAGATACGCAGTATTTT. Protein product: CASRRTTGDTDTQYF.